The clone carrying this TCR beta chain was found a few times. The target antigen is unknown. A much larger clone differs by one base, so this may be a read error. Each individual donor underwent a draw of roughly 10 milliliters of peripheral blood. This record comes from a study of blood T cells in healthy people across ages. PCR was performed a second time for about 6 to 12 cycles using a sample-barcoded 5' primer and a J-beta primer mix. Any given sample supplied a minimum of 2.5 million CDR3-containing paired-end reads. TCRdb processed the 5' RACE reads anew with MiXCR; each CDR3 protein has one entry. The sample records around 970,000 distinct CDR3 sequences, about 51% being singletons. Whole-study findings and limits: More naive CD4+ cells and higher diversity marked long-lived donors relative to aged donors.

Sequencing used blood. The sequence was obtained from a woman aged 55 to 70 in good health.

DNA for the CDR3: TGTGCCAGCAGCCCCATAGGGGACCGATGGGCCACCAATGAGCAGTTCTTC. This codes for CASSPIGDRWATNEQFF. The genes are TRBV14 and TRBJ2-1; D is tentatively TRBD1 or TRBD2 (5 bases each). In germline, CDR1 is SGHDN, CDR2 FVKESK. The CDR3 has 17 residues. V lost 4 bases to trimming and J lost 6 bases, with 22 bases between them.